What follows are 31 T cell receptor beta chains derived from one specimen sequenced in a study of T-cell reconstitution after alpha-beta-depleted transplantation in children. TCRbeta library construction was performed incorporating unique molecular identifiers. Each CDR3 protein is one row after TCRdb ran MiXCR on the PCR reads. Among approximately 97,000 distinct CDR3 sequences listed, over 6% were seen once. This sample comprised PBMCs, obtained before TCRalphabeta/CD19-depleted stem cell transplant. Receptors originate from a boy younger than 10 with acute lymphoblastic leukemia, due to receive a stem cell transplant.

The chain is built from TRBV2 and TRBJ1-5; no definite D call. The CDR3 is 14 amino acids. V lost 5 bases and J lost 4, with 12 bases in between. Germline V lookup: CDR1 SNHLY, CDR2 FYNNEI. The CDR3 coding sequence is TGTGCCAGCAGTTCCGGACTGCGTAATCAGCCCCAGCATTTT. Encoded protein: CASSSGLRNQPQHF. Full variable domain (rest looked up from reference TRBV2 and TRBJ1-5): EPEVTQTPSHQVTQMGQEVILRCVPISNHLYFYWYRQILGQKVEFLVSFYNNEISEKSEIFDDQFSVERPDGSNFTLKIRSTKLEDSAMYFCASSSGLRNQPQHFGDGTRLSIL.

The table lists this clonotype with many counts. The chain is built from TRBV7-6 and TRBJ2-1; 9 positions agree with TRBD1. CDR1 and CDR2 (germline): SGHVS, FNYEAQ. With 5 bases clipped from V and 0 bases from J, the junction kept 17 bases outside the gene matches. The CDR3 sequence is 20 residues long. CDR3 region: CASSLTGTGLHSSSYNEQFF. The CDR3 coding sequence is TGTGCCAGCAGCCTGACCGGGACAGGGCTACACTCGAGCTCCTACAATGAGCAGTTCTTC.

The chain employs TRBV20-1 and TRBJ2-3, with 12 bases fitting TRBD2. Germline CDR1 DFQATT, CDR2 SNEGSKA (reference sequence). V was pared by 0 bases and J by 1 base, with 11 bases of the junction left unmatched. This CDR3 region has 19 residues. CDR3 sequence: CSARDPSGGGAYGTDTQYF. Written as DNA, the CDR3 is TGCAGTGCTAGAGATCCTAGCGGGGGGGGCGCGTATGGCACAGATACGCAGTATTTT.

The sample holds a few counts of this clonotype. The V gene is TRBV9, the J gene TRBJ2-2; TRBD1 matches 8 bases. CDR1 is SGDLS and CDR2 is YYNGEE in the germline V gene. V gave up 2 bases and J gave up 8 bases; unmatched junction bases: 8. The CDR3 length is 15 residues. CDR3 sequence: CASSVRGLSPGELFF. Here the CDR3 DNA reads TGTGCCAGCAGCGTCAGGGGGCTCTCACCGGGGGAGCTGTTTTTT.

This clonotype was seen many times. The rearrangement joins TRBV10-3 to TRBJ2-3; possibly TRBD1 for D (5 bases). The CDR3 consists of 12 residues. The V end lost 7 bases, the J end lost 8 bases, and 13 bases lay between the germline ends. The germline V gene encodes CDR1 ENHRY and CDR2 SYGVKD. The DNA of the CDR3 is TGTGCCATCAAGAAAGGGGATGCTACGCAGTATTTT. Its translation is CAIKKGDATQYF.

This clonotype was observed a handful of times. The V call is TRBV28, the J call TRBJ2-1; no firm D call. The V and J ends lost 2 bases and 7 bases respectively, with 12 bases between them. Germline V CDR1 and CDR2: MDHEN, SYDVKM. The CDR3 runs 14 residues. This chain's CDR3 is CASSLSVGWNEQFF. In DNA form, the CDR3 reads TGTGCCAGCAGTTTAAGCGTAGGATGGAATGAGCAGTTCTTC.

Many counts were recorded for this clonotype. The rearrangement links TRBV10-3 to TRBJ1-2; 10 positions match TRBD1. V was clipped by 3 bases and J by 5 bases; unmatched bases: 6. The CDR3 runs to 15 residues. Germline lookup yields CDR1 ENHRY and CDR2 SYGVKD. In nucleotides, the CDR3 is TGTGCCATCAGTGATCGGGGACAGGGGAATTATGGCTACACCTTC. Its translation is CAISDRGQGNYGYTF.

At least ten counts were recorded for this clonotype. This chain uses TRBV10-3 with TRBJ2-3; 9 positions match TRBD2. This CDR3 is 19 amino acids long. The junction had 13 bases not matched to a gene; V was cut back by 0 bases and J by 3 bases. Germline-derived CDR1 and CDR2 are ENHRY and SYGVKD. CDR3 region: CAISESTQSLAGYTDTQYF. The CDR3 nucleotides read TGTGCCATCAGTGAGTCGACTCAATCGCTAGCGGGGTATACAGATACGCAGTATTTT.

There are many counts of this clonotype. This chain connects TRBV10-3 to TRBJ1-1; 7 nucleotides line up with TRBD1. CDR1 is ENHRY and CDR2 is SYGVKD in the germline V gene. The CDR3 loop spans 14 amino acids. The V segment lost 4 bases and the J segment 5 bases; nucleotides outside the gene matches: 7. The CDR3 is CAISGNRGGTEAFF. The CDR3 bases are TGTGCCATCAGTGGGAACAGGGGAGGAACTGAAGCTTTCTTT.

This clonotype was detected a few times. J is TRBJ2-2 and V is TRBV6-4, with 12 bases lining up with TRBD1. Germline assignment: CDR1 MRHNA and CDR2 SNTAGT. V lost 6 bases to trimming and J lost 6 bases; unmatched junction nucleotides: 8. This CDR3 is built from 16 residues. Here the CDR3 reads CASSNRDRGPAGELFF. The CDR3 bases are TGTGCCAGCAGCAACCGGGACAGGGGGCCTGCCGGGGAGCTGTTTTTT.

This clonotype was recorded at least ten times. The rearrangement joins TRBV5-1 to TRBJ2-3; 8 nucleotides line up with TRBD2. The CDR3 consists of 18 residues. Germline V CDR1 and CDR2: SGHRS, YFSETQ. Trimming took 0 bases from V and 0 from J; bases not matched to a gene: 9. CDR3 in amino acids: CASSLEGGAGGSTDTQYF. CDR3 in DNA: TGCGCCAGCAGCTTGGAAGGCGGCGCGGGGGGAAGCACAGATACGCAGTATTTT.

This clonotype has a count of ten or more. CDR3 DNA: TGTGCCACCATGGGGACTAGTGACAATACGCAGTATTTT. Its translation: CATMGTSDNTQYF. This chain links TRBV15 with TRBJ2-3; 8 nucleotides match TRBD2. Germline V gives CDR1 LNHNV, CDR2 YYDKDF (reference sequence). J gave up 7 bases and V 7 bases, and 7 bases lay outside the gene matches. The CDR3 sequence is 13 residues long. Based on the CDR3 plus reference TRBV15 and TRBJ2-3, the full variable domain is DAMVIQNPRYQVTQFGKPVTLSCSQTLNHNVMYWYQQKSSQAPKLLFHYYDKDFNNEADTPDNFQSRRPNTSFCFLDIRSPGLGDTAMYLCATMGTSDNTQYFGPGTRLTVL.

This clonotype was counted many times. The rearrangement links TRBV18 to TRBJ2-2; 7 bases fit TRBD1. V gave up 2 bases and J gave up 4 bases; unmatched junction bases: 10. Germline V gives CDR1 KGHSH, CDR2 LQKENI. The CDR3 runs to 17 residues. The CDR3: CASSPTGTAPGTGELFF. The CDR3 DNA sequence: TGTGCCAGCTCACCAACCGGGACAGCCCCCGGCACCGGGGAGCTGTTTTTT.

The V call is TRBV6-2 or TRBV6-3, the J call TRBJ2-5, with TRBD2 as a possible D gene (6 bases). The V end lost 5 bases, the J end lost 5 bases, and 12 bases lay between the germline ends. The CDR3 loop spans 13 amino acids. Germline values: CDR1 MNHEY, CDR2 SVGEGT. CDR3 DNA sequence: TGTGCCAGCAGTGTGTCTAGCGCGGAGACCCAGTACTTC. Protein product: CASSVSSAETQYF.

Many counts were recorded for this clonotype. The CDR3, as DNA: TGTGCCAGCAGTTACGACGGGGGATTCACAGATACGCAGTATTTT. It yields the protein CASSYDGGFTDTQYF. The chain is built from TRBV6-6 and TRBJ2-3; D is possibly TRBD2 (6 bases). This CDR3 is built from 15 residues. CDR1 MNHNY and CDR2 SVGAGI come from the germline V gene (reference sequence). V shed 2 bases and J shed 2 bases, with 11 bases lying between them.

The chain uses TRBV7-6 and TRBJ2-3, with D unclear. With 5 bases removed from V and 2 bases from J, the gap between germline ends came to 14 bases. Germline CDR1 SGHVS, CDR2 FNYEAQ. The CDR3 has 15 residues. CDR3 in DNA: TGTGCCAGCAGCACCGCCCGGACCCACACAGATACGCAGTATTTT. It yields the protein CASSTARTHTDTQYF.

This clonotype has ten or more counts. V is TRBV6-5 and J is TRBJ1-1, with D maybe TRBD1 (6 bases). Per the germline V gene, CDR1 is MNHEY and CDR2 is SVGAGI. The CDR3 length is 14 residues. Trimming stripped 5 bases from V and 0 bases from J, with 10 bases between. Written as DNA, the CDR3 is TGTGCCAGCAGTCTCGACAGGATGAACACTGAAGCTTTCTTT. It yields the protein CASSLDRMNTEAFF.

This clonotype showed up many times. The rearrangement links TRBV12-3 or TRBV12-4 to TRBJ2-7, with D perhaps given as TRBD1 or TRBD2 (5 bases each). This CDR3 comprises 15 residues. Between the trimmed V and J ends, which lost 2 bases and 4 bases, there was a span of 15 bases. Written as DNA, the CDR3 is TGTGCCAGCAGTTTAACTCCGGGACCCCCTTACGAGCAGTACTTC. Protein product: CASSLTPGPPYEQYF.

The V gene is TRBV9, the J gene TRBJ1-2; 7 bases align to TRBD1. This CDR3 has 16 residues. Germline V gene lookup returns CDR1 SGDLS and CDR2 YYNGEE. The ends lost 0 bases at V and 0 bases at J; junction bases unmatched: 5. This CDR3 is CASSVAGQEANYGYTF. Here the CDR3 DNA reads TGTGCCAGCAGCGTAGCAGGACAGGAAGCTAACTATGGCTACACCTTC.

This clonotype has ten or more counts. The CDR3 DNA follows: TGCAGCGTTGAGTCGGGCCTGTGGGGGGGCGACAATGAGCAGTTCTTC. It translates to CSVESGLWGGDNEQFF. This sequence joins TRBV29-1 and TRBJ2-1; D might be TRBD2 (7 bases). The V end lost 3 bases, the J end lost 5 bases, and 20 bases lay between the germline ends. The CDR3 runs 16 residues. Germline assignment: CDR1 SQVTM and CDR2 ANQGSEA.

This sequence joins TRBV20-1 and TRBJ2-3; TRBD1 or TRBD2 may be the D gene (5 bases each). The CDR3 sequence is 19 residues long. V was clipped by 3 bases and J by 1 base, with 26 bases between them. CDR1 DFQATT and CDR2 SNEGSKA come from the germline V gene (reference sequence). The CDR3 DNA is TGCAGTGCTAGCGACTCTAGCTATTTCAGGGTCGAGGGCACAGATACGCAGTATTTT. Residues: CSASDSSYFRVEGTDTQYF.

This clonotype appeared a few times. J is TRBJ2-7 and V is TRBV15; TRBD1 matches 7 bases. The CDR3 is 13 residues long. Losses at the gene ends were 3 bases for V and 1 base for J; bases not matched to a gene: 0. Germline V gene lookup returns CDR1 LNHNV and CDR2 YYDKDF (reference sequence). The CDR3 spells CATSRTGSYEQYF. The CDR3 DNA reads as TGTGCCACCAGCAGGACAGGGTCCTACGAGCAGTACTTC. Complete variable domain (other parts from reference TRBV15 and TRBJ2-7): DAMVIQNPRYQVTQFGKPVTLSCSQTLNHNVMYWYQQKSSQAPKLLFHYYDKDFNNEADTPDNFQSRRPNTSFCFLDIRSPGLGDTAMYLCATSRTGSYEQYFGPGTRLTVT.

In its sample, this clonotype was seen many times. This chain connects TRBV5-1 to TRBJ2-2, with 9 bases that match TRBD1. CDR3 size: 17 residues. CDR1 is SGHRS, CDR2 YFSETQ, per germline. V shed 4 bases and J 4 bases; nucleotides not matched to a gene: 11. For the CDR3, the DNA is TGCGCCAGCAGCCCACCGGGACAGGGCTTAAGCACCGGGGAGCTGTTTTTT. Amino acid sequence: CASSPPGQGLSTGELFF.

Many counts were recorded for this clonotype. The rearrangement uses TRBV7-2 and TRBJ1-6; TRBD1 is a possible D gene (5 bases). Germline V gives CDR1 SGHTA, CDR2 FQGNSA. CDR3 length: 15 amino acids. V was clipped by 1 base and J by 13 bases, with 17 bases between them. The CDR3 loop is CASSLVGVQRGPLHF. CDR3 coding DNA: TGTGCCAGCAGCTTAGTGGGGGTTCAAAGGGGCCCCCTCCACTTT.

The chain combines TRBV7-8 with TRBJ2-1, with a tentative D call TRBD2 (5 bases). Germline V gives CDR1 SGHVS, CDR2 FQNEAQ. The CDR3 contains 13 residues. Trimming stripped 5 bases from V and 7 bases from J, with 12 bases between. CDR3 DNA sequence: TGTGCCAGCAGCCACAAGCCGGGGAATGAGCAGTTCTTC. Protein: CASSHKPGNEQFF.

The genes are TRBV18 and TRBJ1-4; no clear D gene. V lost 0 bases and J 2 bases, leaving 7 bases between the germline ends. CDR1 is KGHSH and CDR2 is LQKENI in the germline V gene. The CDR3 is 15 amino acids. CDR3 in amino acids: CASSPPGLTNEKLFF. In DNA form, the CDR3 reads TGTGCCAGCTCACCACCGGGATTGACTAATGAAAAACTGTTTTTT.

This clonotype was seen a few times. This chain joins TRBV12-3 or TRBV12-4 and TRBJ1-1; D is perhaps TRBD1 (5 bases). This CDR3 contains 14 residues. V lost 3 bases, J lost 4 bases, and 12 bases lay in between. The DNA for the CDR3 is TGTGCCAGCAGTTTCCTCCATGGGGGCACTGAAGCTTTCTTT. Protein product: CASSFLHGGTEAFF.

The chain combines TRBV20-1 with TRBJ1-4; a possible D gene is TRBD1 (6 bases). V lost 5 bases and J lost 3, with 22 bases in between. CDR1 is DFQATT, CDR2 SNEGSKA, per germline (reference sequence). The CDR3 has 17 amino acids. The CDR3 bases are TGCAGTGCTCCCAGGGGCGGTGTGCGCGGACCTAATGAAAAACTGTTTTTT. Translation gives CSAPRGGVRGPNEKLFF.

In its sample, this clonotype was seen many times. The V gene is TRBV12-3 or TRBV12-4, the J gene TRBJ2-1; D may be TRBD1 (6 bases). CDR3 length: 14 residues. Trimming took off 2 bases at V and 7 bases at J, with 12 bases between the two ends. The CDR3 nucleotides are TGTGCCAGCAGTTTACCCCAGGGGAAAAATGAGCAGTTCTTC. Encoded protein: CASSLPQGKNEQFF.

The V call is TRBV20-1, the J call TRBJ2-3; TRBD1 matches 7 bases. Unmatched junction bases numbered 6, after V lost 6 bases and J lost 0 bases. CDR3 length equals 14 residues. The germline gives CDR1 DFQATT, CDR2 SNEGSKA (reference sequence). The chain's CDR3 is CSAPTGSSTDTQYF. In DNA form, the CDR3 reads TGCAGTGCCCCGACAGGGAGTAGCACAGATACGCAGTATTTT.

This clonotype was detected ten times or more. For the CDR3, the DNA is TGTGCCAGCAGCCAATCGTGGGGGGGCGCGGAGACCCAGTACTTC. Translated, it gives CASSQSWGGAETQYF. The chain employs TRBV3-1 and TRBJ2-5; a possible D gene is TRBD2 (7 bases). Deletions cut 2 bases from V and 5 bases from J, with 15 bases between. Germline V gene sequence: CDR1 LGHDT, CDR2 YNNKEL (reference sequence). The CDR3 spans 15 residues.